Presented here are 22 T cell receptor beta chains from one specimen sequenced in a study of shared clonotypes between healthy human individuals. Profiled with immunoSEQ multiplex PCR; TCRdb holds only in-frame clones, not every one. The profile covers under 2,500,000 clones, with 90% to 96% appearing a single time and less than 0.15% taken by the ten largest. The sample comprised naive CD4+ T cells sorted from blood. As for subset: CD45RA+ positively selected. Source of these receptors: a man aged 18 to 30 in good health.

The chain joins TRBV19 to TRBJ1-6, with D possibly matching TRBD1 (5 bases). CDR1 is LNHDA, CDR2 SQIVND, per germline (reference sequence). V shed 2 bases and J shed 10 bases, with 12 bases lying between them. The CDR3 consists of 14 residues. The CDR3 DNA sequence: TGTGCCAGTAGTATAAATTTTGGGGGGTCACCCCTCCACTTT. It encodes CASSINFGGSPLHF.

In regard to this clone: Other DNA sequences in the same sample also yield this CDR3. The chain is built from TRBV5-4 and TRBJ1-5, with a possible D match to TRBD1 (5 bases). There are 16 residues in the CDR3. V was trimmed by 4 bases and J by 0 bases, leaving 14 bases between them. Germline V lookup: CDR1 SGHNT, CDR2 YYREEE (reference sequence). The CDR3 DNA reads as TGTGCCAGCAGCCTGGGGGGTACAGATAGCAATCAGCCCCAGCATTTT. Its protein is CASSLGGTDSNQPQHF. The whole variable domain, filled in from reference TRBV5-4 and TRBJ1-5, reads ETGVTQSPTHLIKTRGQQVTLRCSSQSGHNTVSWYQQALGQGPQFIFQYYREEENGRGNFPPRFSGLQFPNYSSELNVNALELDDSALYLCASSLGGTDSNQPQHFGDGTRLSIL.

This chain joins TRBV5-1 and TRBJ2-7; TRBD1 matches 9 bases. The CDR3 length is 13 residues. CDR1 and CDR2 from the germline V gene are SGHRS and YFSETQ. Trimming took 6 bases from V and 4 from J; bases not matched to a gene: 5. CDR3: CASTGQGWYEQYF. CDR3 coding DNA: TGCGCCAGCACGGGACAGGGTTGGTACGAGCAGTACTTC.

The chain links TRBV28 to TRBJ1-5; a possible D gene is TRBD1 (5 bases). Germline CDR1 MDHEN, CDR2 SYDVKM. CDR3 length equals 14 residues. Trimming removed 6 bases at V and 0 bases at J, with 9 bases between. The CDR3 sequence is CASRADTSNQPQHF. Written as DNA, the CDR3 is TGTGCCAGCAGAGCGGACACTAGCAATCAGCCCCAGCATTTT.

The chain carries TRBV9 and TRBJ1-1; no clear D. Trimming took 5 bases from V and 1 from J, leaving 9 bases between them. This CDR3 has 13 residues. The germline V gene encodes CDR1 SGDLS and CDR2 YYNGEE. As DNA, the CDR3 is TGTGCCAGCAGTTTGGAGGGGAACACTGAAGCTTTCTTT. It is translated as CASSLEGNTEAFF.

About this clone itself: Other DNA sequences in the sample encode the same CDR3. The chain links TRBV5-1 to TRBJ1-1; D gene ambiguous. The CDR3 totals 15 residues. Germline assignment: CDR1 SGHRS and CDR2 YFSETQ. V was cut by 0 bases and J by 2 bases, with 11 bases left in between. The CDR3 here is CASSLAGGSNTEAFF. The CDR3 bases are TGCGCCAGCAGCTTGGCCGGAGGGAGTAACACTGAAGCTTTCTTT.

The rearrangement joins TRBV18 to TRBJ1-5, with a weak D call TRBD1 (5 bases). The CDR3 is 17 amino acids. Trimming removed 6 bases from V and 0 bases from J, with 18 bases in between. Germline values: CDR1 KGHSH, CDR2 LQKENI. The CDR3 reads CASSQITGANSNQPQHF. CDR3 sequence (DNA): TGTGCCAGCTCCCAGATTACTGGGGCTAATAGCAATCAGCCCCAGCATTTT. Full variable domain (rest looked up from reference TRBV18 and TRBJ1-5): NAGVMQNPRHLVRRRGQEARLRCSPMKGHSHVYWYRQLPEEGLKFMVYLQKENIIDESGMPKERFSAEFPKEGPSILRIQQVVRGDSAAYFCASSQITGANSNQPQHFGDGTRLSIL.

This clone was seen a single time. The V gene is TRBV6-5, the J gene TRBJ1-2; TRBD1 aligns across 8 bases. Germline V lookup: CDR1 MNHEY, CDR2 SVGAGI. V lost 5 bases to trimming and J lost 4 bases; unmatched junction nucleotides: 3. This CDR3 spans 13 amino acids. This CDR3 is CASSRDRLYGYTF. CDR3 coding DNA: TGTGCCAGCAGTCGGGACAGGCTCTATGGCTACACCTTC.

This chain connects TRBV5-6 to TRBJ1-2; no clear D. The germline CDR1 and CDR2 sequences are SGHDT and YYEEEE. The V end was cut by 6 bases, the J end by 0 bases, with 15 bases between. The CDR3 totals 15 residues. CDR3 loop: CASTAPAAANYGYTF. In nucleotides, the CDR3 is TGTGCCAGCACCGCGCCGGCCGCAGCTAACTATGGCTACACCTTC.

The chain joins TRBV10-2 to TRBJ2-1; no firm D call. Germline V gives CDR1 WSHSY, CDR2 SAAADI. The CDR3 consists of 14 residues. Trimming stripped 5 bases from V and 5 bases from J, with 13 bases between. The CDR3 sequence is CASSRKLRHNEQFF. CDR3 in DNA: TGCGCCAGCAGTCGTAAGTTGCGCCACAATGAGCAGTTCTTC.

About this clone: The identical CDR3 is also encoded by other nucleotide sequences in the sample. This rearrangement joins TRBV7-6 to TRBJ2-2; D gene uncertain. Trimming removed 1 base from V and 5 bases from J, with 5 bases in between. CDR1 is SGHVS and CDR2 is FNYEAQ in the germline V gene. This CDR3 spans 13 amino acids. The CDR3 region is CASSLGGTGELFF. The CDR3 region has the DNA TGTGCCAGCAGCTTAGGTGGTACCGGGGAGCTGTTTTTT.

As regards this clone: Other DNA sequences of this sample code for an identical CDR3. The gene calls are TRBV19 and TRBJ1-1; no reliable D call. The CDR3 loop spans 13 amino acids. With 5 bases removed from V and 1 base from J, the gap between germline ends came to 8 bases. CDR1 LNHDA and CDR2 SQIVND come from the germline V gene (reference sequence). The CDR3 is CASSLTRNTEAFF. The CDR3 DNA sequence: TGTGCCAGTAGTTTAACGCGGAACACTGAAGCTTTCTTT.

As concerns this clone: The identical CDR3 is also encoded by other nucleotide sequences in the sample. The chain carries TRBV5-1 and TRBJ2-5; no clear D gene. V dropped 0 bases and J dropped 1 base, with 7 bases sitting between them. CDR1 and CDR2 from the germline V gene are SGHRS and YFSETQ. The CDR3 totals 14 residues. The CDR3 sequence is CASSLAPGQETQYF. CDR3 nucleotide sequence: TGCGCCAGCAGCTTGGCCCCGGGCCAAGAGACCCAGTACTTC.

The DNA for the CDR3 is TGTGCCAGCAGCTTAAAGGCAGGGGCTGGAAACACCATATATTTT. Protein product: CASSLKAGAGNTIYF. The gene calls are TRBV7-8 and TRBJ1-3; tentatively, D is TRBD1 (6 bases). This CDR3 spans 15 amino acids. V lost 2 bases and J lost 2, with 10 bases in between. The germline gives CDR1 SGHVS, CDR2 FQNEAQ.

The chain carries TRBV4-1 and TRBJ2-7; no clear D gene. The CDR3 has 13 amino acids. V was clipped by 1 base and J by 5 bases, with 9 bases between them. Germline V gene lookup returns CDR1 MGHRA and CDR2 YSYEKL. The CDR3 spells CASSQVSRNEQYF. CDR3 DNA sequence: TGCGCCAGCAGCCAAGTATCGAGGAACGAGCAGTACTTC.

This clone came up once. This sequence joins TRBV6-1 and TRBJ2-5; D might be TRBD1 or TRBD2, each matching 5 bases. The CDR3 sequence is 14 residues long. Germline CDR1 and CDR2: MNHNS and SASEGT. V lost 2 bases, J lost 4 bases, and 11 bases lay in between. The CDR3 region is CASSETGARETQYF. In DNA form, the CDR3 reads TGTGCCAGCAGTGAAACCGGGGCCCGAGAGACCCAGTACTTC.

The V gene is TRBV10-3, the J gene TRBJ2-7; no reliable D call. Deletions cut 2 bases from V and 4 bases from J, with 12 bases between. The germline V gene encodes CDR1 ENHRY and CDR2 SYGVKD. The CDR3 runs 14 residues. In nucleotides, the CDR3 is TGTGCCATCAGTGAGGTTGCAAGGGTTTACGAGCAGTACTTC. Translation: CAISEVARVYEQYF.

V usage is TRBV7-9 and J usage is TRBJ1-1, with 9 bases identical to TRBD1. The CDR3 contains 15 residues. The germline V gene encodes CDR1 SEHNR and CDR2 FQNEAQ (reference sequence). V gave up 4 bases and J gave up 5 bases; unmatched junction bases: 8. The CDR3 loop reads CASSSRTGVDTEAFF. The CDR3 coding sequence is TGTGCCAGCAGCTCGCGGACAGGGGTTGATACTGAAGCTTTCTTT. The entire variable domain, with the rest obtained from reference TRBV7-9 and TRBJ1-1, is as follows: DTGVSQNPRHKITKRGQNVTFRCDPISEHNRLYWYRQTLGQGPEFLTYFQNEAQLEKSRLLSDRFSAERPKGSFSTLEIQRTEQGDSAMYLCASSSRTGVDTEAFFGQGTRLTVV.

The V and J genes are TRBV29-1 and TRBJ1-2; TRBD1 matches at 7 bases. V lost 4 bases and J lost 5; bases outside the gene matches: 7. The CDR3 runs to 13 residues. The germline V gene has CDR1 SQVTM and CDR2 ANQGSEA. The CDR3 loop reads CSVGQGVGYGYTF. As DNA, the CDR3 is TGCAGCGTTGGGCAGGGGGTAGGGTATGGCTACACCTTC.

V is TRBV11-2 and J is TRBJ2-1, with TRBD2 identical over 7 bases. The CDR3 length is 13 residues. After removal of 6 bases from V and 7 bases from J, the junction contained 6 bases not matched to a gene. Germline V gene lookup returns CDR1 SGHAT and CDR2 FQNNGV. The CDR3 region has the DNA TGTGCCAGCAGGTTACTAGCGACTAATGAGCAGTTCTTC. This encodes CASRLLATNEQFF.

The V call is TRBV18, the J call TRBJ1-3; no firm D call. The CDR3 covers 15 residues. The V end lost 6 bases, the J end lost 0 bases, and 12 bases lay between the germline ends. Germline-derived CDR1 and CDR2 are KGHSH and LQKENI. The CDR3 nucleotides are TGTGCCAGCTCGCAGACTGCCGACTCTGGAAACACCATATATTTT. Translating gives CASSQTADSGNTIYF.

CDR3 coding DNA: TGTGCCTGGAGCCCCCGGGGAGGGGACCCGCGCAATCAGCCCCAGCATTTT. Encoded protein: CAWSPRGGDPRNQPQHF. The chain carries TRBV30 and TRBJ1-5, with D perhaps matching TRBD1 (5 bases). Germline assignment: CDR1 GTSNPN and CDR2 SVGIG (reference sequence). V lost 3 bases to trimming and J lost 2 bases, with 20 bases between them. CDR3 length: 17 residues.